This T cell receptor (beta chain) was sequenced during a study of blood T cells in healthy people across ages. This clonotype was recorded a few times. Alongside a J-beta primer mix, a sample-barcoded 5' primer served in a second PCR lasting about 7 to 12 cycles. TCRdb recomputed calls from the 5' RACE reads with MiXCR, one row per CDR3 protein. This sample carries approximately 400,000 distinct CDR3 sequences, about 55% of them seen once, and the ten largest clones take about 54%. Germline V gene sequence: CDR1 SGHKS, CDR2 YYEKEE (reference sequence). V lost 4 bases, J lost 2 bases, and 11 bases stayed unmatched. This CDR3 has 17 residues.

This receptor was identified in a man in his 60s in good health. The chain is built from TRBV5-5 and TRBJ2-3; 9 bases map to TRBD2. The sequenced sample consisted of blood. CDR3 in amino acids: CASSPGGAGGPTDTQYF. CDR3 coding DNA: TGTGCCAGCAGCCCCGGCGGAGCGGGAGGACCCACAGATACGCAGTATTTT. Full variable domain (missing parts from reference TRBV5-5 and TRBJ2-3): DAGVTQSPTHLIKTRGQQVTLRCSPISGHKSVSWYQQVLGQGPQFIFQYYEKEERGRGNFPDRFSARQFPNYSSELNVNALLLGDSALYLCASSPGGAGGPTDTQYFGPGTRLTVL.